Listed here are 29 T cell receptor beta chains from one sample, sequenced in a study of cytomegalovirus exposure and HLA in healthy donors. PCR involved 60 Vbeta and 13 Jbeta primers. TCRdb keeps only in-frame clones here, not all; method: immunoSEQ multiplex PCR. The profile shows around 250,000 clones, about nine tenths of them singletons. Material for sequencing was PBMCs. The receptors were gathered from a girl under 10 years old in good health and CMV-seronegative.

Concerning this clone itself: The identical CDR3 is also encoded by other nucleotide sequences in the sample. The chain links TRBV15 to TRBJ2-5, with 11 positions matching TRBD1. The CDR3 extends over 16 amino acids. V lost 3 bases and J lost 2; bases outside the gene matches: 5. The V gene's germline CDR1 is LNHNV and CDR2 YYDKDF (reference sequence). The CDR3 region is CATSRGTGGKQETQYF. The DNA for the CDR3 is TGTGCCACCAGCAGGGGGACAGGGGGGAAACAAGAGACCCAGTACTTC.

The chain recombines TRBV5-6 with TRBJ1-4; D unresolved. The CDR3 sequence is 14 residues long. The germline CDR1 and CDR2 sequences are SGHDT and YYEEEE. V dropped 5 bases and J dropped 6 bases, with 14 bases sitting between them. The CDR3 protein is CASRLDGSHEKLFF. The CDR3, as DNA: TGTGCCAGCAGACTCGACGGGAGTCATGAAAAACTGTTTTTT.

J is TRBJ1-1 and V is TRBV28, with D possibly being TRBD1 (6 bases). The germline V gene encodes CDR1 MDHEN and CDR2 SYDVKM. Trimming pared 5 bases from V and 1 base from J, leaving 11 bases between. This CDR3 spans 14 amino acids. In DNA form, the CDR3 reads TGTGCCAGCAGTCACATAGGGGGGAACACTGAAGCTTTCTTT. As protein: CASSHIGGNTEAFF.

V usage is TRBV10-3 and J usage is TRBJ2-7; 14 bases are a match to TRBD2. Germline V lookup: CDR1 ENHRY, CDR2 SYGVKD. Trimming removed 10 bases from V and 3 bases from J; junction bases left unmatched: 8. The CDR3 sequence is 15 residues long. The CDR3: CATSGTSGGLYEQYF. In DNA form, the CDR3 reads TGTGCCACCTCCGGGACTAGCGGGGGACTCTACGAGCAGTACTTC.

The chain combines TRBV2 with TRBJ1-2, with D perhaps TRBD1 (6 bases). The CDR3 totals 13 residues. Looked up from germline, CDR1 is SNHLY and CDR2 is FYNNEI. The V end lost 1 base, the J end lost 7 bases, and 10 bases lay between the germline ends. The CDR3 protein is CASSEVAGAGYTF. The CDR3 DNA is TGTGCCAGCAGTGAAGTTGCAGGGGCTGGCTACACCTTC.

The V call is TRBV6-5, the J call TRBJ2-1; 10 nucleotides match TRBD2. This CDR3 spans 15 amino acids. The junction had 6 bases not matched to a gene; V was cut back by 4 bases and J by 6 bases. The germline gives CDR1 MNHEY, CDR2 SVGAGI. The chain's CDR3 is CASSSGWTSGNEQFF. The CDR3 nucleotides read TGTGCCAGCAGTTCCGGGTGGACTAGCGGCAATGAGCAGTTCTTC.

Note on this clone: Germline is not matched at one junction end, which may reflect a read error. V usage is TRBV30 and J usage is TRBJ2-1; tentative D call: TRBD2 (6 bases). Germline V gene sequence: CDR1 GTSNPN, CDR2 SVGIG (reference sequence). CDR3 length equals 13 residues. This CDR3 reads CASQRDSDNEQFF. CDR3 nucleotide sequence: TGTGCCTCCCAGAGGGACTCCGACAATGAGCAGTTCTTC.

This clone was detected only once. This chain uses TRBV5-6 with TRBJ2-1; 10 nucleotides match TRBD2. V gave up 5 bases and J gave up 10 bases; unmatched junction bases: 3. This CDR3 has 12 amino acids. The germline gives CDR1 SGHDT, CDR2 YYEEEE. The CDR3 protein is CASRVLAGEQFF. As DNA, the CDR3 is TGTGCCAGCAGGGTACTAGCGGGAGAGCAGTTCTTC.

The chain carries TRBV7-8 and TRBJ1-5; D gene unclear. CDR1 is SGHVS, CDR2 FQNEAQ, per germline. This CDR3 comprises 13 residues. V was clipped by 1 base and J by 8 bases, with 9 bases between them. CDR3 amino acids: CASSLGRFEPQHF. The CDR3 DNA is TGTGCCAGCAGCTTAGGTCGGTTTGAGCCCCAGCATTTT.

J is TRBJ2-7 and V is TRBV2; TRBD1 matches at 8 bases. CDR3 length: 15 residues. The V gene end was trimmed by 1 base and the J gene end by 4 bases; junction bases not matched to a gene: 6. Germline V CDR1 and CDR2: SNHLY, FYNNEI. The CDR3 DNA reads TGTGCCAGCAGTGAAGAGGCAGGGGGCGTGTACGAGCAGTACTTC. Encoded protein: CASSEEAGGVYEQYF.

Comments on this clone: The junction and the germline gene differ at one end; a read error may be behind it. The chain employs TRBV7-8 and TRBJ2-7; 9 nucleotides match TRBD1. Germline V CDR1 and CDR2: SGHVS, FQNEAQ. This CDR3 is 13 amino acids long. CDR3 nucleotide sequence: TGTGCCAGCAGAGCCGGGACAGGGTCAGCCCCGAACTTC. Encoded protein: CASRAGTGSAPNF. The variable domain in full, completed from reference TRBV7-8 and TRBJ2-7, reads GAGVSQSPRYKVAKRGQDVALRCDPISGHVSLFWYQQALGQGPEFLTYFQNEAQLDKSGLPSDRFFAERPEGSVSTLKIQRTQQEDSAVYLCASRAGTGSAPNFGPGTRLTVT.

This rearrangement joins TRBV15 to TRBJ1-4, with D tentatively TRBD1 (5 bases). The CDR3 consists of 13 residues. Trimming removed 6 bases from V and 3 bases from J, with 8 bases in between. CDR1 LNHNV and CDR2 YYDKDF come from the germline V gene (reference sequence). In DNA form, the CDR3 reads TGTGCCACCAGGCGGGGGTCTAATGAAAAACTGTTTTTT. Translated, it gives CATRRGSNEKLFF.

V and J are TRBV6-5 and TRBJ1-3, with D maybe TRBD1 (5 bases). V dropped 1 base and J dropped 2 bases, with 9 bases sitting between them. This CDR3 spans 15 amino acids. Germline assignment: CDR1 MNHEY and CDR2 SVGAGI. CDR3 loop: CASSYYPGTGNTIYF. The CDR3 DNA sequence: TGTGCCAGCAGTTACTATCCAGGGACTGGAAACACCATATATTTT.

The table lists this clone with a count of one. The CDR3 region has the DNA TGTGCCAGCAGTTTCGGAGGACTAGGGGGGGAGACCCAGTACTTC. It specifies CASSFGGLGGETQYF. The chain combines TRBV27 with TRBJ2-5; tentative D call: TRBD2 (7 bases). CDR1 MNHEY and CDR2 SMNVEV come from the germline V gene (reference sequence). The germline V and J ends were trimmed by 3 bases and 5 bases, with 16 bases remaining between them. This CDR3 comprises 15 residues.

The chain recombines TRBV10-1 with TRBJ2-3; D perhaps matches TRBD1 (6 bases). Germline CDR1 is WNHNN and CDR2 is SYGVQD (reference sequence). This CDR3 region has 13 residues. Trimming cost V 8 bases and J 4 bases, with 13 bases left between them. The CDR3, as DNA: TGCGCCAGCGGACAGAGGAACGCAGATACGCAGTATTTT. Protein sequence: CASGQRNADTQYF.

V is TRBV30 and J is TRBJ1-1; TRBD1 matches at 10 bases. Trimming removed 0 bases from V and 4 bases from J; junction bases left unmatched: 2. This CDR3 is built from 14 residues. The germline V gene encodes CDR1 GTSNPN and CDR2 SVGIG (reference sequence). CDR3 nucleotide sequence: TGTGCCTGGAGTGTAAGGACAGGGGGCACTGAAGCTTTCTTT. As protein: CAWSVRTGGTEAFF.

This clone was seen a single time. V and J are TRBV5-5 and TRBJ2-6, with D perhaps matching TRBD1 (6 bases). The CDR3 sequence is 15 residues long. Germline V gives CDR1 SGHKS, CDR2 YYEKEE (reference sequence). V lost 3 bases to trimming and J lost 2 bases, with 9 bases between them. The CDR3 loop is CASSSTGPGANVLTF. Written as DNA, the CDR3 is TGTGCCAGCAGCTCCACAGGGCCTGGGGCCAACGTCCTGACTTTC. Filled out from reference TRBV5-5 and TRBJ2-6, the complete variable domain reads DAGVTQSPTHLIKTRGQQVTLRCSPISGHKSVSWYQQVLGQGPQFIFQYYEKEERGRGNFPDRFSARQFPNYSSELNVNALLLGDSALYLCASSSTGPGANVLTFGAGSRLTVL.

V usage is TRBV7-2 and J usage is TRBJ2-5; 10 nucleotides match TRBD1. V was pared by 5 bases and J by 5 bases, with 11 bases of the junction left unmatched. This CDR3 has 16 residues. CDR1 and CDR2 from the germline V gene are SGHTA and FQGNSA. CDR3 nucleotides: TGTGCCAGCAGCGGACTTTCCGGGACAGGGGTGGAGACCCAGTACTTC. This translates into CASSGLSGTGVETQYF.

This chain joins TRBV4-1 and TRBJ2-3; 8 bases are shared with TRBD1. The CDR3 sequence is 16 residues long. J gave up 5 bases and V 3 bases, and 10 bases lay outside the gene matches. Germline loops: CDR1 MGHRA, CDR2 YSYEKL. CDR3 amino acids: CASSQQGTGPRDTQYF. The CDR3 bases are TGCGCCAGCAGCCAGCAAGGGACAGGACCAAGAGATACGCAGTATTTT.

About this clone: The sample carries other DNA sequences with the same CDR3. The chain carries TRBV6-5 and TRBJ2-7; 10 bases are a match to TRBD2. This CDR3 contains 14 residues. The J segment lost 1 base and the V segment lost 4 bases, leaving 1 base of the junction unmatched. CDR1 and CDR2 (germline): MNHEY, SVGAGI. CDR3 DNA sequence: TGTGCCAGCAGTTGGACTAGCGGTTCCTACGAGCAGTACTTC. Protein: CASSWTSGSYEQYF.

V is TRBV7-9 and J is TRBJ1-4, with TRBD1 matching over 7 bases. The ends lost 4 bases at V and 5 bases at J; junction bases unmatched: 7. Germline-derived CDR1 and CDR2 are SEHNR and FQNEAQ (reference sequence). The CDR3 has 15 amino acids. The CDR3 nucleotides read TGTGCCAGCAGCTGGGGGGACAGCGTGAATGAAAAACTGTTTTTT. Its translation: CASSWGDSVNEKLFF.

The V call is TRBV5-4, the J call TRBJ2-7, with 7 nucleotides matching TRBD2. The CDR3 is made up of 17 amino acids. The germline CDR1 and CDR2 sequences are SGHNT and YYREEE (reference sequence). J was trimmed by 3 bases and V by 0 bases; bases with no gene match: 12. CDR3 residues: CASSLGGVRLAVYEQYF. CDR3 coding DNA: TGTGCCAGCAGCTTGGGAGGGGTGAGACTAGCTGTCTACGAGCAGTACTTC.

The CDR3 sequence is CASSSTAVTGGDEQYF. The CDR3 region has the DNA TGTGCCAGCAGCTCCACTGCTGTAACCGGTGGAGACGAGCAGTACTTC. The V and J genes are TRBV13 and TRBJ2-7, with no clear D. The V and J ends lost 4 bases and 5 bases respectively, with 21 bases between them. Germline V gene lookup returns CDR1 PRHDT and CDR2 FYEKMQ (reference sequence). The CDR3 is made up of 16 amino acids.

The V gene is TRBV7-6, the J gene TRBJ1-4; maybe TRBD1 (5 bases). Between the trimmed V and J ends, which lost 0 bases and 1 base, there was a span of 12 bases. This CDR3 comprises 17 residues. CDR1 and CDR2 (germline): SGHVS, FNYEAQ. The CDR3 loop is CASSLASPGGTNEKLFF. The DNA of the CDR3 is TGTGCCAGCAGCTTAGCGTCACCCGGGGGAACTAATGAAAAACTGTTTTTT.

The chain uses TRBV28 and TRBJ1-2, with 7 bases lining up with TRBD1. The germline gives CDR1 MDHEN, CDR2 SYDVKM. The V gene end was trimmed by 4 bases and the J gene end by 3 bases; junction bases not matched to a gene: 8. The CDR3 has 15 amino acids. This CDR3 reads CASSSDPGTDYGYTF. The CDR3 DNA reads as TGTGCCAGCAGTTCGGACCCCGGGACAGACTATGGCTACACCTTC.

The CDR3 loop is CASSHGLGSSNEQFF. In DNA, the CDR3 is TGTGCCAGCAGCCATGGACTAGGATCTTCCAATGAGCAGTTCTTC. The gene calls are TRBV7-8 and TRBJ2-1; 7 bases match TRBD2. Germline lookup yields CDR1 SGHVS and CDR2 FQNEAQ. With V trimmed by 5 bases and J by 6 bases, 10 bases remained unmatched. The CDR3 runs 15 residues.

V usage is TRBV6-5 and J usage is TRBJ1-1; no definite D call. With 2 bases removed from V and 0 bases from J, the gap between germline ends came to 10 bases. Germline values: CDR1 MNHEY, CDR2 SVGAGI. The CDR3 totals 15 residues. The CDR3 sequence is CASSYLRELNTEAFF. Here the CDR3 DNA reads TGTGCCAGCAGTTACCTCCGGGAGCTGAACACTGAAGCTTTCTTT.

The chain employs TRBV27 and TRBJ2-3, with 15 bases identical to TRBD2. Germline-derived CDR1 and CDR2 are MNHEY and SMNVEV (reference sequence). V lost 7 bases and J lost 2; bases outside the gene matches: 19. This CDR3 region has 21 residues. CDR3 amino acids: CASNQIDWTSGGGQNTDTQYF. In DNA, the CDR3 is TGTGCCAGCAACCAAATCGATTGGACTAGCGGGGGGGGACAGAACACAGATACGCAGTATTTT.

This clone was counted once. The chain recombines TRBV28 with TRBJ2-1; possibly TRBD2 for D (5 bases). Trimming removed 4 bases from V and 0 bases from J, with 16 bases in between. This CDR3 contains 17 residues. The V gene's germline CDR1 is MDHEN and CDR2 SYDVKM. The CDR3 DNA reads as TGTGCCAGCAGTTCCTTCACTAGGTCCAGCTCCTACAATGAGCAGTTCTTC. Protein product: CASSSFTRSSSYNEQFF.